This T cell receptor beta chain comes out of a study of blood T cell repertoires in COVID-19. At the level of the study: Nucleic acid was either cDNA or gDNA, and it came from T cells, B-cell-depleted T cells, or PBMCs.

Under the authors' procedure: Using reference gene primer amplification, nucleated cell counts were estimated. Sequenced by immunoSEQ multiplex PCR; TCRdb stores in-frame clones only, minus some. V and J calls and clone size are those listed in that table; D and trimming were worked out from the DNA. The table includes about 230,000 clones, 85% detected once. The CDR3 spans 15 residues. The germline gives CDR1 SGHKS, CDR2 YYEKEE (reference sequence). V lost 1 base and J lost 0, with 10 bases in between. V is TRBV5-5 and J is TRBJ1-1; D ambiguous. This clonotype was sampled from a man aged 35 to 55 with acute or convalescent COVID-19. Sequenced input: peripheral blood. The DNA for the CDR3 is TGTGCCAGCAGCTTGTTTGGGCCCATGAACACTGAAGCTTTCTTT. It translates to CASSLFGPMNTEAFF.